The 27 T cell receptor delta chains presented below share a single source sample, sequenced in a study of gamma-delta T cells after stem cell transplantation. TCRdb reran clone calling via CATT on the RT-PCR reads. The table has 1,000 to 1,500 delta-chain clones, approximately 19% seen once. The sample was gamma-delta T cells. These receptors were collected from a human donor. It is not recorded whose cells these are; they may come from a transplant donor.

This clone was picked up one time. A far larger clone is one base from this, pointing to a likely read error. V gene TRDV2 combines with J gene TRDJ3, with 11 bases lining up with TRDD3. V shed 0 bases, J shed 0 bases, and the junction held 9 bases outside the gene matches. Germline-derived CDR1 and CDR2 are GEAIGNYY and EKD. CDR3 length equals 21 residues. CDR3 sequence reads: CACDTFLGDTGSSWDTRQMFF. DNA for the CDR3: TGTGCCTGTGACACCTTCCTGGGGGATACCGGTAGCTCCTGGGACACCCGACAGATGTTTTTC.

The chain links TRDV2 to TRDJ1, with 10 bases aligning to TRDD3. In germline, CDR1 is GEAIGNYY, CDR2 EKD. The CDR3 consists of 20 residues. The trim removed 0 bases at V and 4 bases at J, leaving 19 bases unmatched. CDR3 sequence: CACDTLPSNGLGDLVDKLIF. The CDR3 DNA is TGTGCCTGTGACACCCTTCCTTCGAATGGACTGGGGGATTTGGTCGATAAACTCATCTTT.

With respect to this clone: This may come from a read error, since a much larger clone is one base off. The chain uses TRDV2 and TRDJ3; the match to TRDD3 covers 11 bases. This CDR3 has 20 amino acids. Germline assignment: CDR1 GEAIGNYY and CDR2 EKD. The CDR3, as DNA: TGTGCCTGTGACTCAATTCTGGGGGATACAAGCTCCTGGGACACCCGACCGATGTTTTTC. As protein: CACDSILGDTSSWDTRPMFF.

Turning to this clone: A far larger clone is a single base away, which makes a read error likely. Distinct nucleotide sequences in the sample also encode this CDR3. V usage is TRDV2 and J usage is TRDJ1; 10 bases are shared with TRDD3. The CDR3 length is 16 residues. The ends lost 7 bases at V and 0 bases at J; junction bases unmatched: 10. Looked up from germline, CDR1 is GEAIGNYY and CDR2 is EKD. The CDR3: CACDPLGDPYTDKLIF. The CDR3 nucleotides are TGTGCCTGCGACCCACTGGGGGATCCTTACACCGATAAACTCATCTTT.

This clone is medium-sized (0.01 to 0.1%) within its sample. V gene TRDV2 combines with J gene TRDJ1; 12 positions match TRDD3. V lost 0 bases, J lost 2 bases, and 3 bases stayed unmatched. This CDR3 is built from 16 residues. Germline CDR1 is GEAIGNYY and CDR2 is EKD. This chain's CDR3 is CACDTLGDTRTDKLIF. CDR3 coding DNA: TGTGCCTGTGACACCCTGGGGGATACGCGGACCGATAAACTCATCTTT.

V and J are TRDV2 and TRDJ1; the match to TRDD3 covers 10 bases. Germline V gene sequence: CDR1 GEAIGNYY, CDR2 EKD. This CDR3 region has 14 residues. The V segment lost 0 bases and the J segment 8 bases; nucleotides outside the gene matches: 5. The CDR3 region has the DNA TGTGCCTGTGACACCGTACTGGGGGATTCCAAACTCATCTTT. Protein product: CACDTVLGDSKLIF.

The chain carries TRDV2 and TRDJ1; D is unclear. The V end was cut by 0 bases, the J end by 0 bases, with 19 bases between. Per germline, CDR1 GEAIGNYY and CDR2 EKD. This CDR3 comprises 18 residues. The CDR3, as DNA: TGTGCCTGTGACACCGTCGGAGTTACCCTTAATTACACCGATAAACTCATCTTT. Translation gives CACDTVGVTLNYTDKLIF.

This clone is judged medium-sized (0.01 to 0.1%). The chain combines TRDV2 with TRDJ1; 9 bases agree with TRDD3. There are 17 residues in the CDR3. Unmatched junction bases numbered 11, after V lost 4 bases and J lost 0 bases. Germline lookup yields CDR1 GEAIGNYY and CDR2 EKD. The DNA for the CDR3 is TGTGCCTGTGATAACCTGGGGGATCCAGGGTACACCGATAAACTCATCTTT. Amino acid sequence: CACDNLGDPGYTDKLIF.

This clone was observed a few times. The V and J genes are TRDV2 and TRDJ2, with D possibly matching TRDD3 (6 bases). V was clipped by 4 bases and J by 0 bases, with 11 bases between them. Germline V CDR1 and CDR2: GEAIGNYY, EKD. The CDR3 is 15 amino acids. The CDR3 spells CACDSLGTLTAQLFF. The CDR3 DNA reads TGTGCCTGTGATAGTCTGGGGACTTTGACAGCACAACTCTTCTTT.

This clone appeared a few times. This probably arose from a read error, given a far larger clone one base away. The chain's CDR3 is CACDTLSYHRDDKLIF. The CDR3 nucleotides are TGTGCCTGTGACACTTTGTCTTACCATCGTGACGATAAACTCATCTTT. J is TRDJ1 and V is TRDV2, with unresolved D. Germline V gene sequence: CDR1 GEAIGNYY, CDR2 EKD. V lost 1 base to trimming and J lost 4 bases, with 18 bases between them. This CDR3 comprises 16 residues.

In this sample, this clone is large. Other DNA variants within this sample encode the same CDR3. The J gene is TRDJ1, the V gene TRDV2, with TRDD3 identical over 9 bases. The V gene end was trimmed by 3 bases and the J gene end by 0 bases; junction bases not matched to a gene: 10. The CDR3 extends over 17 amino acids. Germline V gene lookup returns CDR1 GEAIGNYY and CDR2 EKD. The CDR3 DNA follows: TGTGCCTGTGACCCACTGGGGGACGCAGCGTACACCGATAAACTCATCTTT. It codes for CACDPLGDAAYTDKLIF.

This clone was counted a few times. The chain links TRDV2 to TRDJ1, with 9 bases fitting TRDD3. The germline CDR1 and CDR2 sequences are GEAIGNYY and EKD. The CDR3 consists of 18 residues. The junction had 10 bases not matched to a gene; V was cut back by 0 bases and J by 0 bases. CDR3 amino acids: CACDTGLGETEYTDKLIF. CDR3 nucleotides: TGTGCCTGTGACACCGGACTGGGGGAGACCGAATACACCGATAAACTCATCTTT.

This clone was seen more than once but under ten times. This chain links TRDV2 with TRDJ1; 7 nucleotides match TRDD3. The CDR3 runs 17 residues. The V and J ends lost 0 bases and 1 base, in that order; junction bases with no gene match: 10. CDR1 is GEAIGNYY, CDR2 EKD, per germline. The CDR3 here is CACDTLGAGSSTDKLIF. The CDR3 bases are TGTGCCTGTGACACCCTGGGGGCTGGATCGTCCACCGATAAACTCATCTTT.

This chain uses TRDV2 with TRDJ1; the match to TRDD3 covers 8 bases. V was pared by 3 bases and J by 5 bases, with 22 bases of the junction left unmatched. This CDR3 has 19 residues. CDR1 and CDR2 from the germline V gene are GEAIGNYY and EKD. The CDR3 DNA reads TGTGCCTGTGACGCTGGGGCCGCTAGGCGGGGGGATAAGGGGGATAAACTCATCTTT. The encoded protein is CACDAGAARRGDKGDKLIF.

The V gene is TRDV2, the J gene TRDJ1, with TRDD3 identical over 13 bases. Looked up from germline, CDR1 is GEAIGNYY and CDR2 is EKD. V lost 0 bases, J lost 2 bases, and 8 bases stayed unmatched. CDR3 size: 18 residues. The CDR3 bases are TGTGCCTGTGACACCTTACTGGGGGATACGATCGATACCGATAAACTCATCTTT. It is translated as CACDTLLGDTIDTDKLIF.

This clone was seen a few times. A far larger clone is off by one base, so a read error is likely. Distinct nucleotide sequences in the sample also encode this CDR3. V is TRDV2 and J is TRDJ1, with 11 bases matching TRDD3. Looked up from germline, CDR1 is GEAIGNYY and CDR2 is EKD. Germline trimming cut 3 bases from V and 3 bases from J; bases unmatched to any gene: 11. The CDR3 sequence is 17 residues long. CDR3 DNA: TGTGCCTGTGACTCTCTACTGGGGGATAGAAGGGCCGATAAACTCATCTTT. This codes for CACDSLLGDRRADKLIF.

A note on this clone: This may be a read error, as it is one base from a much larger clone. The CDR3 loop is CACDTVPFLRGRDTAYTDRLIF. The DNA for the CDR3 is TGTGCCTGTGACACCGTCCCATTCCTACGTGGGAGGGATACGGCGTACACCGATAGACTCATCTTT. This chain uses TRDV2 with TRDJ1; the D gene is possibly TRDD3 (8 bases). The CDR3 is made up of 22 amino acids. Germline lookup yields CDR1 GEAIGNYY and CDR2 EKD.

The chain uses TRDV2 and TRDJ3; 10 bases map to TRDD3. V shed 2 bases and J 0 bases; nucleotides not matched to a gene: 15. CDR3 length: 22 residues. Germline-derived CDR1 and CDR2 are GEAIGNYY and EKD. In DNA form, the CDR3 reads TGTGCCTGTGACAGACTTCCTAAGACTGGGGGATCGGACTCCTGGGACACCCGACAGATGTTTTTC. This translates into CACDRLPKTGGSDSWDTRQMFF.

As regards this clone: This may come from a read error, since a much larger clone is one base off. The chain combines TRDV2 with TRDJ1; the match to TRDD3 covers 8 bases. CDR1 and CDR2 from the germline V gene are GEAIGNYY and EKD. The CDR3 consists of 15 residues. Here the CDR3 DNA reads TGTGCCTGTGATCGTTTGGTGGGGGATCGAGATAAACCCATCTTT. The encoded protein is CACDRLVGDRDKPIF.

V and J are TRDV2 and TRDJ1; D gene ambiguous. Trimming pared 0 bases from V and 0 bases from J, leaving 16 bases between. This CDR3 has 17 residues. The V gene's germline CDR1 is GEAIGNYY and CDR2 EKD. The CDR3 DNA reads TGTGCCTGTGACACCGGAGGGAGGCCCCGGAACACCGATAAACTCATCTTT. Residues: CACDTGGRPRNTDKLIF.

This sequence joins TRDV2 and TRDJ1; 9 positions agree with TRDD3. Trimming cost V 0 bases and J 0 bases; bases outside gene matches: 22. Looked up from germline, CDR1 is GEAIGNYY and CDR2 is EKD. The CDR3 spans 22 residues. CDR3 residues: CACDTVIVRTGGVQKHTDKLIF. CDR3 DNA: TGTGCCTGTGACACCGTTATTGTCCGGACTGGGGGAGTCCAAAAGCACACCGATAAACTCATCTTT.

By share, this clone counts as medium-sized. V gene TRDV2 combines with J gene TRDJ1, with D possibly being TRDD3 (5 bases). V dropped 1 base and J dropped 0 bases, with 20 bases sitting between them. CDR1 is GEAIGNYY and CDR2 is EKD in the germline V gene. This CDR3 has 18 amino acids. The CDR3 DNA follows: TGTGCCTGTGACACAATTAGGGGGGCCAAAGCGTACACCGATAAACTCATCTTT. It is translated as CACDTIRGAKAYTDKLIF.

This clone was observed a few times. A much larger clone lies one base from this, so it may be a read error. This specimen includes other DNA sequences encoding the same CDR3. The V gene is TRDV2, the J gene TRDJ1, with 9 positions matching TRDD3. There are 18 residues in the CDR3. From germline, CDR1 is GEAIGNYY and CDR2 EKD. CDR3 residues: CACDSLLGETFITDKLIF. Written as DNA, the CDR3 is TGCGCCTGTGACTCCCTACTGGGGGAAACGTTTATCACCGATAAACTCATCTTT.

Concerning this clone: A far bigger clonotype differs at one base, so this is likely a read error. The genes are TRDV2 and TRDJ1; 11 nucleotides align to TRDD3. The CDR3 spans 22 residues. V lost 0 bases, J lost 0 bases, and 20 bases stayed unmatched. Germline loops: CDR1 GEAIGNYY, CDR2 EKD. The CDR3 nucleotides read TGTGCCTGTGACACCCTTATACTGGGGGATATGCCCACTAAGATGGACACCGATAAACTCATCTTT. It specifies CACDTLILGDMPTKMDTDKLIF.

Only a few counts were recorded for this clone. A read error is possible here, since a much larger clone lies one base away. Other DNA sequences in the same sample also yield this CDR3. V gene TRDV2 combines with J gene TRDJ1, with 13 bases identical to TRDD3. The CDR3 totals 22 residues. The V gene's germline CDR1 is GEAIGNYY and CDR2 EKD. The DNA of the CDR3 is TGTGCCTGCGACACCCTTATACTGGGGGATACGCCCACTAAGATGGACACCGATAAACTCATCTTT. It codes for CACDTLILGDTPTKMDTDKLIF.

The chain is built from TRDV2 and TRDJ1; TRDD3 matches 13 bases. V lost 0 bases and J lost 0; bases outside the gene matches: 6. The CDR3 consists of 18 residues. The V gene's germline CDR1 is GEAIGNYY and CDR2 EKD. DNA of the CDR3: TGTGCCTGTGACACCGTTACTGGGGGATACGTGTACACCGATAAACTCATCTTT. The encoded protein is CACDTVTGGYVYTDKLIF.

In its sample, this clone is large. Distinct nucleotide sequences in the sample also encode this CDR3. The rearrangement uses TRDV2 and TRDJ1; TRDD3 agrees at 8 bases. CDR1 is GEAIGNYY and CDR2 is EKD in the germline V gene. V shed 4 bases, J shed 5 bases, and the junction held 11 bases outside the gene matches. This CDR3 comprises 15 residues. As DNA, the CDR3 is TGTGCCTGTGATCGTTTGGTGGGGGATCGAGATAAACTCATCTTT. Its protein is CACDRLVGDRDKLIF.